This TCR beta chain was found in a study of immune evolution from preneoplasia to lung adenocarcinoma. Resections took place in Japan or China from the mid-2010s to the late 2010s. Libraries were prepared by immunoSEQ multiplex PCR; TCRdb keeps only in-frame clonotypes and omits some of them. The sample records 7,500 to 9,000 clones, 81% being singletons. This clone is deemed medium-sized. CDR3 length: 14 amino acids. Germline assignment: CDR1 SGDLS and CDR2 YYNGEE. V gave up 4 bases and J gave up 7 bases; unmatched junction bases: 9. The genes are TRBV9 and TRBJ2-7, with 9 bases matching TRBD1. This clonotype was sampled from a person aged 45 to 60 with lung adenocarcinoma. The sample taken for sequencing was FFPE invasive lung adenocarcinoma tissue. DNA for the CDR3: TGTGCCAGCAGCCCCGGGACAGGGTTTGGGGAGCAGTACTTC. This translates into CASSPGTGFGEQYF.